This T cell receptor (beta chain) was recorded in a study of PD-1 blockade in classical Hodgkin lymphoma. Turning to the study itself: On a schedule of every 2 weeks, patients received nivolumab 3 mg/kg intravenously.

Trimming removed 0 bases at V and 6 bases at J, with 6 bases between. This CDR3 has 13 residues. Germline loops: CDR1 MNHEY, CDR2 SVGAGI. This table comes from immunoSEQ multiplex PCR, and its TCRdb copy is limited to in-frame clones, with some not included. This table has 45,000 to 50,000 clones, 60% to 85% appearing once. No patient escaped relapse after autologous stem cell transplantation, and brentuximab vedotin exposure varied. This clone appeared a few times. Its antigen remains unidentified. Study findings and constraints: Prior to therapy, complete responders displayed diversity much like that of newly diagnosed patients.

The sequence came from a human donor with classical Hodgkin lymphoma. This chain links TRBV6-5 with TRBJ1-5, with D hard to call. Material: peripheral blood mononuclear cells (PBMCs), obtained before the second cycle of nivolumab. Written as DNA, the CDR3 is TGTGCCAGCAGTTACTCTGATGGTCAGCCCCAGCATTTT. Amino acid sequence: CASSYSDGQPQHF.